The rows below give T cell receptor beta chains drawn from one sample of a study of neoadjuvant nivolumab and ipilimumab in lung cancer. Profiling relied on immunoSEQ multiplex PCR, and the TCRdb table lists in-frame clones only, not all of them. Among tens of thousands of clones listed, 90% were seen once. The source was peripheral blood, collected after neoadjuvant nivolumab, alone or with ipilimumab, at or shortly before surgery. The receptors here all came from an adult with non-small cell lung cancer. The CDR3 runs from the conserved cysteine through the conserved F or W. D genes are given only for firm matches. Part of the rows lack a size; the others show once, few, many or a class for expanded clones.

V: TRBV5-4
D: TRBD1
J: TRBJ1-3
size: -
DNA: TGTGCCAGCAGCTTTAACAGGGGTCAAGGAAACACCATATATTTT
CDR3: CASSFNRGQGNTIYF

V: TRBV25-1
D: -
J: TRBJ2-1
size: -
DNA: TGTGCCAGCAGTGCCCAGCCCTACAATGAGCAGTTCTTC
CDR3: CASSAQPYNEQFF

V: TRBV5-6
D: TRBD1
J: TRBJ1-6
size: -
DNA: TGTGCCAGCAGCACCGGGACAGGCTCCTATAATTCACCCCTCCACTTT
CDR3: CASSTGTGSYNSPLHF

V: TRBV7-9
D: -
J: TRBJ1-2
size: -
DNA: TGTGCCAGCAGCCGTATTGAAGGGGTCGGCTATGGCTACACCTTC
CDR3: CASSRIEGVGYGYTF

V: TRBV5-4
D: TRBD2
J: TRBJ2-5
size: -
DNA: TGTGCCAGCAGCTTGACTAGCGGGGGGAGGGAGACCCAGTACTTC
CDR3: CASSLTSGGRETQYF

V: TRBV11-2
D: -
J: TRBJ1-1
size: once
DNA: TGTGCCAGCAGCACCGACCCGACAGCCACTGAAGCTTTCTTT
CDR3: CASSTDPTATEAFF

V: TRBV7-9
D: TRBD1
J: TRBJ1-2
size: -
DNA: TGTGCCAGCAGCTTAGCCTGGGGCACAGGGGACGATGGCTACACCTTC
CDR3: CASSLAWGTGDDGYTF

V: TRBV11-2
D: TRBD1
J: TRBJ2-1
size: -
DNA: TGTGCCAGCAGCTTAGCCCCCAGGGGGTCCTACAATGAGCAGTTCTTC
CDR3: CASSLAPRGSYNEQFF

V: TRBV7-2
D: -
J: TRBJ2-1
size: -
DNA: TGTGCCAGCAGCTTAGGGGGCTATGAGCAGTTCTTC
CDR3: CASSLGGYEQFF

V: TRBV7-8
D: -
J: TRBJ2-1
size: -
DNA: TGTGCCAGCACCCTAGGGGGGGCGGGGAATGAGCAGTTCTTC
CDR3: CASTLGGAGNEQFF

V: TRBV2
D: TRBD1
J: TRBJ1-6
size: -
DNA: TGTGCCAGCAGTAAGACAGGGGCCACTAATTCACCCCTCCACTTT
CDR3: CASSKTGATNSPLHF

V: TRBV19
D: -
J: TRBJ2-7
size: -
DNA: TGTGCCAGTCGACCCCTGGGTGCAGGGACCTACGAGCAGTACTTC
CDR3: CASRPLGAGTYEQYF

V: TRBV4-1
D: -
J: TRBJ1-2
size: few
DNA: TGCGCCAGCAGCCAAGCCGGCTACACAACTGGCGGCTACACCTTC
CDR3: CASSQAGYTTGGYTF

V: TRBV6-5
D: -
J: TRBJ1-1
size: -
DNA: TGTGCCAGCAGTTACTCCCGGACGATTACTGAAGCTTTCTTT
CDR3: CASSYSRTITEAFF

V: TRBV9
D: -
J: TRBJ1-1
size: few
DNA: TGTGCCAGCAGCGTAGGGGGGGCCACTGAAGCTTTCTTT
CDR3: CASSVGGATEAFF

V: TRBV6-4
D: -
J: TRBJ1-1
size: -
DNA: TGTGCCAGCAGCGAGGGGGATTCGAACACTGAAGCTTTCTTT
CDR3: CASSEGDSNTEAFF

V: TRBV5-6
D: TRBD1
J: TRBJ1-6
size: -
DNA: TGTGCCAGCAGCTCGGGACAGGTATATTCACCCCTCCACTTT
CDR3: CASSSGQVYSPLHF

V: TRBV27
D: -
J: TRBJ1-1
size: -
DNA: TGTGCCAGCATGACGCGGGCGGGGGCGCGTTATACTGAAGCTTTCTTT
CDR3: CASMTRAGARYTEAFF

V: TRBV9
D: -
J: TRBJ2-1
size: -
DNA: TGTGCCAGCAGCGCCTCAACTAATAGGAATGAGCAGTTCTTC
CDR3: CASSASTNRNEQFF

V: TRBV29-1
D: TRBD1
J: TRBJ1-1
size: -
DNA: TGCAGCGTGGAACAGGGGCGAACTGAAGCTTTCTTT
CDR3: CSVEQGRTEAFF

V: TRBV10-3
D: -
J: TRBJ2-7
size: -
DNA: TGTGCCATCAGTGACGCTCGGTCATCGGCTTCCTACGAGCAGTACTTC
CDR3: CAISDARSSASYEQYF

V: TRBV11-2
D: TRBD2
J: TRBJ2-3
size: -
DNA: TGTGCCAGCAGCCCTCGACTAGCGGGGGGGCTGGATACGCAGTATTTT
CDR3: CASSPRLAGGLDTQYF

V: TRBV7-6
D: TRBD1
J: TRBJ2-7
size: -
DNA: TGTGCCAGCAGCCGAGAGGTCGACAGGGCGTCTAGGGAGCAGTACTTC
CDR3: CASSREVDRASREQYF

V: TRBV18
D: TRBD2
J: TRBJ2-7
size: few
DNA: TGTGCCAGCTCACCACTTGAGCGGGGGGGCTGGAACGAGCAGTACTTC
CDR3: CASSPLERGGWNEQYF

V: TRBV9
D: TRBD1
J: TRBJ2-3
size: -
DNA: TGTGCCAGCACGCGCGGGGACAGGGGGAGAGATACGCAGTATTTT
CDR3: CASTRGDRGRDTQYF

V: TRBV7-9
D: -
J: TRBJ1-1
size: few
DNA: TGTGCCAGCAACCGGGAGGCCACTGAAGCTTTCTTT
CDR3: CASNREATEAFF

V: TRBV6-6
D: -
J: TRBJ1-2
size: -
DNA: TGTGCCAGCAGTTACCCCTCTGCCAGATATGGCTACACCTTC
CDR3: CASSYPSARYGYTF

V: TRBV6-5
D: -
J: TRBJ2-6
size: -
DNA: TGTGCCAGCAGAAACGGGGGTGTTGGGGCCAACGTCCTGACTTTC
CDR3: CASRNGGVGANVLTF

V: TRBV7-9
D: TRBD1
J: TRBJ1-2
size: -
DNA: TGTGCCAGCAGCCCGGACAGGGGGCATGGCTACACCTTC
CDR3: CASSPDRGHGYTF

V: TRBV7-2
D: -
J: TRBJ2-2
size: -
DNA: TGTGCCAGCAGCTTAGTGGAGGGCGGGGAGCTGTTTTTT
CDR3: CASSLVEGGELFF

V: TRBV11-3
D: TRBD2
J: TRBJ2-1
size: -
DNA: TGTGCCAGCAGCTTAGATGGGACTAGCGGGGGGTACAATGAGCAGTTCTTC
CDR3: CASSLDGTSGGYNEQFF